The clone carrying this TCR beta chain showed up many times. The CDR3 is made up of 13 amino acids. V lost 5 bases, J lost 11 bases, and 17 bases lay in between. These data belong to a study of molecular identifiers for immune sequencing clone quantification. MiXCR, applied by TCRdb to the PCR reads, yields one record per CDR3 protein. The sample holds hundreds of thousands of distinct CDR3 sequences, about 22% seen once. This clonotype was sampled from a human donor in good health. Some libraries in this study had Jurkat cell RNA spiked in. The sequenced material came from naive CD8+ T cells from blood, with Jurkat cell RNA spiked in. Subset indicated: FACS-sorted CD8+CD4-CCR7+CD45RA+ naive T cells. The chain recombines TRBV12-3 or TRBV12-4 with TRBJ2-3; a possible D gene is TRBD2 (5 bases). The DNA for the CDR3 is TGTGCCAGCAGTGGCCATGTAGGAGGAGTGCAGTATTTT. Translating it yields CASSGHVGGVQYF.